This T cell receptor (beta chain) was sequenced during a study of T cell responses to AZD1222 COVID-19 vaccine. Notes on the study in general: After two AZD1222 doses, spike-specific TCR breadth and depth rose versus day 0. Spike-wide vaccine-associated CD4 TCRs dominated at 160-218 and 743-854. It was only after the peak T cell response that any repertoires were sampled. Donors were chiefly white British, with a greater number of females, and clonal diversity was perhaps underestimated.

The germline V gene encodes CDR1 SGHTS and CDR2 YDEGEE. There are 15 residues in the CDR3. Trimming removed 4 bases from V and 6 bases from J; junction bases left unmatched: 6. In regard to this clone: Antigen specificity is unknown.

Only in-frame clones appear in the TCRdb table, and some are missing; sequencing was by immunoSEQ multiplex PCR. The sample gives about 110,000 clones, roughly 88% of which show up once; about a sixth is in the top ten. J is TRBJ2-2 and V is TRBV5-8, with 10 bases aligning to TRBD1. This clonotype originated in an adult in good health. Material: peripheral blood, obtained on day 0 of AZD1222 vaccination. This CDR3 reads CASSPGQGLPGELFF. In nucleotides, the CDR3 is TGTGCCAGCAGCCCGGGACAGGGGTTACCCGGGGAGCTGTTTTTT.